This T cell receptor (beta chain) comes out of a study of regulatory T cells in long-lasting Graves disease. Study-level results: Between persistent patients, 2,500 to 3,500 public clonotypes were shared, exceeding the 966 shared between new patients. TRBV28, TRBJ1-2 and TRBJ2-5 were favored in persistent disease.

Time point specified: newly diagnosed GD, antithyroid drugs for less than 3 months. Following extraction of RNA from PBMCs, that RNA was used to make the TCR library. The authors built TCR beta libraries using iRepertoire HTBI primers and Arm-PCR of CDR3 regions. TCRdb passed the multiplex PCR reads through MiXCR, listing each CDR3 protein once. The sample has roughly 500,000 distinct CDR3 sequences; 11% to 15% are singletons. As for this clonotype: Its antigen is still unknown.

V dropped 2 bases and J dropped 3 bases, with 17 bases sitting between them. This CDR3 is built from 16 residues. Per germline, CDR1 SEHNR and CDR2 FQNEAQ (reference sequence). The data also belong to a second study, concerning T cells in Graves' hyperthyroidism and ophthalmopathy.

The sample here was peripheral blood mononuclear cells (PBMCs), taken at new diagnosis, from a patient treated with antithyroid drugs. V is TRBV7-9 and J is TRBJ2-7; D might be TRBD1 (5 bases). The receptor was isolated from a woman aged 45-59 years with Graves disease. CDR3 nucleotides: TGTGCCAGCAGCTTAAGCTCGAGAGACAGCGTCTACGAGCAGTACTTC. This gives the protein CASSLSSRDSVYEQYF.